This entry is about one T cell receptor (beta chain). The antigen remains unidentified. The junction differs from germline at one of its ends, possibly a read error. The data stem from a study of OX40 agonist ivuxolimab in advanced cancers. For the study at large: It was ivuxolimab, an agonistic anti-OX40 (CD134) antibody, that patients were treated with. All patients had ivuxolimab intravenously every 2 weeks at 0.01 to 10 mg/kg. Broader study findings: The average count of expanded clones was higher among CD8+ T cells than among CD4+.

This CDR3 has 13 amino acids. The V gene's germline CDR1 is MGHRA and CDR2 YSYEKL. The protocol was immunoSEQ multiplex PCR, while the TCRdb copy is restricted to in-frame clones and leaves out a portion. In the table there are approximately 10,000 clones, 60% to 75% of which are singletons. Sequenced here: CD4+ or CD8+ T cells sorted from blood, sampled in a trial of the OX40 agonist ivuxolimab. The V call is TRBV4-1, the J call TRBJ1-2; D gene ambiguous. The sequence derives from an adult with an advanced solid tumor such as melanoma, head and neck, liver or kidney cancer. CDR3 residues: CASSLVINSGYTF. Here the CDR3 DNA reads TGCGCCAGCAGCCTCGTTATCAACTCTGGCTACACCTTC.